The clone carrying this T cell receptor (beta chain) occurred a few times. Looked up from germline, CDR1 is SGHRS and CDR2 is YFSETQ. This CDR3 contains 16 residues. The ends lost 0 bases at V and 3 bases at J; junction bases unmatched: 6. The sample comes from a study of identical twins. Each CDR3 protein gets one entry after TCRdb re-called the 5' RACE reads with MiXCR. The table has some 630,000 distinct CDR3 sequences, roughly 7.1% seen once. These data were likewise used in another study, on yellow fever vaccine responses in identical twins.

The sequence derives from a woman under 30 in good health. Sequencing was done on a sample of PBMCs. V is TRBV5-1 and J is TRBJ2-1; 7 bases are a match to TRBD1. The CDR3 nucleotides read TGCGCCAGCAGCTTGGGAAGGGGGCTTTACTACAATGAGCAGTTCTTC. Amino acids: CASSLGRGLYYNEQFF. Combining the CDR3 with reference TRBV5-1 and TRBJ2-1 gives the whole variable domain KAGVTQTPRYLIKTRGQQVTLSCSPISGHRSVSWYQQTPGQGLQFLFEYFSETQRNKGNFPGRFSGRQFSNSRSEMNVSTLELGDSALYLCASSLGRGLYYNEQFFGPGTRLTVL.